This T cell receptor (beta chain) comes out of a study of lymphopenia after photon versus proton radiotherapy. Data came from immunoSEQ multiplex PCR; TCRdb stores just in-frame clones and leaves some out. The table lists 15,000 to 20,000 clones, 84% of them singletons. CDR3 length equals 14 residues. V gave up 1 base and J gave up 0 bases, with 6 bases separating them. Germline V gene sequence: CDR1 LNHDA, CDR2 SQIVND (reference sequence). The sample consisted of peripheral blood, taken from a patient treated with proton-based radiotherapy. The chain combines TRBV19 with TRBJ1-2, with D tentatively TRBD1 (5 bases). The clonotype was recovered from a man between 65 and 79 years old with pancreatic cancer. The CDR3 protein is CASSIGTSNYGYTF. The CDR3 DNA reads TGTGCCAGTAGTATAGGGACATCTAACTATGGCTACACCTTC.